The text below deals with one T cell receptor (beta chain). Antigen: not known. The PCR was carried out with 60 Vbeta primers and 13 Jbeta primers. Generated by immunoSEQ multiplex PCR, the TCRdb table keeps only in-frame clones and is missing some. The sample holds 140,000 to 150,000 clones; around 10% are singletons and the top ten take less than 2%. The sample belongs to a study of cytomegalovirus exposure and HLA in healthy donors. Study-level points and caveats: Altogether, around 160 TCR beta chains were recorded as cytomegalovirus-associated. Data from an earlier analysis indicated that most TCR beta V segments were productive either about 90% or about 30% of the time.

The donors comprised healthy bone marrow donors. Sequenced material: PBMCs. The TCR comes from a man between 45 and 60 years old in good health and CMV-seronegative.

The CDR3 coding sequence is TGTGCCGGCTCAGTACAGGGGGCGCGTAACACTGAAGCTTTCTTT. This encodes CAGSVQGARNTEAFF. This sequence joins TRBV5-3 and TRBJ1-1; 9 nucleotides line up with TRBD1. Being an ORF, TRBV5-3 has a function that is uncertain. This CDR3 contains 15 residues. After removal of 10 bases from V and 2 bases from J, the junction contained 12 bases not matched to a gene.